This T cell receptor beta chain was captured by sequencing in a study of blood T cell repertoires in COVID-19. Study context: There were acute and convalescent COVID-19 samples, and they came from the United States, Italy and Spain.

Recruits, aged about 18 to 100 years, lived in roughly 22 US areas. Cohort allocation depended upon clinical history that participants reported. This CDR3 comprises 15 residues. Unmatched junction bases numbered 5, after V lost 0 bases and J lost 6 bases. Looked up from germline, CDR1 is SGHTA and CDR2 is FQGTGA. Measured with immunoSEQ multiplex PCR; TCRdb has only the in-frame clones, and not every one. Among approximately 300,000 clones listed, around 85% were seen once. The sample was PBMCs or T cells enriched from blood (not recorded which). The source of this sequence is a woman aged 25 to 39 who had been exposed to COVID-19. V gene TRBV7-3 combines with J gene TRBJ2-3, with 8 bases lining up with TRBD1. This CDR3 reads CASSLTTGDLDTQYF. The CDR3 DNA sequence: TGTGCCAGCAGCTTAACGACAGGGGACCTTGATACGCAGTATTTT.